The next 8 T cell receptor beta chains were all read from a single sample in a study of T cells and Merkel cell carcinoma outcomes (dated by TCRdb to the early 2020s). Libraries were constructed by the immunoSEQ multiplex PCR assay. TCRdb mirrors the immuneACCESS table, restricted to in-frame sequences. Some clones are absent from its copies; in checked studies, under half trace to an unresolved V gene, and the reason for the others is unknown. For this sample the table gives 15,000 to 17,000 clones, of which approximately 87% were detected only once. The ten top clones hold about 7.9% of the sample. The sequenced sample was tumor tissue from Merkel cell carcinoma. The receptors come from a human donor with Merkel cell carcinoma.

The CDR3, as DNA: TGTGCCAGCAGCTTAGGGGCAGGGTATGGCTACACCTTC. It specifies CASSLGAGYGYTF. The chain has TRBV11-2 and TRBJ1-2, with D maybe TRBD1 (5 bases). V lost 1 base and J lost 5, with 8 bases in between. CDR1 and CDR2 (germline): SGHAT, FQNNGV. The CDR3 spans 13 residues.

This sequence joins TRBV5-5 and TRBJ1-1, with D unclear. The CDR3 is made up of 13 amino acids. Germline loops: CDR1 SGHKS, CDR2 YYEKEE (reference sequence). Trimming cost V 1 base and J 7 bases, with 11 bases left between them. The CDR3 spells CASSLYSGIEAFF. As DNA, the CDR3 is TGTGCCAGCAGCTTGTATTCCGGGATTGAAGCTTTCTTT.

The chain couples TRBV7-8 to TRBJ1-4; D remains ambiguous. The CDR3 is made up of 14 amino acids. The V gene's germline CDR1 is SGHVS and CDR2 FQNEAQ. Trimming removed 2 bases at V and 8 bases at J, with 12 bases between. The CDR3 DNA sequence: TGTGCCAGCAGCTTAAGCGACTCTGGGGAAAAACTGTTTTTT. This codes for CASSLSDSGEKLFF.

This chain connects TRBV27 to TRBJ2-7; D tentatively reads TRBD1 or TRBD2 (6 bases each). The ends were cut back, 6 bases at V and 2 bases at J, with 14 bases in the middle. The CDR3 contains 14 residues. CDR1 and CDR2 from the germline V gene are MNHEY and SMNVEV (reference sequence). The CDR3 sequence is CASSQGRGTYEQYF. CDR3 bases: TGTGCCAGCAGCCAGGGGCGGGGAACCTACGAGCAGTACTTC.

The chain is built from TRBV2 and TRBJ1-2; D remains unclear. This CDR3 region has 12 residues. CDR1 is SNHLY and CDR2 is FYNNEI in the germline V gene. V lost 10 bases to trimming and J lost 3 bases, with 12 bases between them. CDR3 nucleotide sequence: TGTGCCACCGCTCTCACGGACTATGGCTACACCTTC. It codes for CATALTDYGYTF.

V is TRBV29-1 and J is TRBJ2-1; possibly TRBD1 for D (6 bases). The germline V gene encodes CDR1 SQVTM and CDR2 ANQGSEA. The CDR3 covers 14 residues. Trimming pared 5 bases from V and 0 bases from J, leaving 11 bases between. The CDR3 DNA reads as TGCAGCGTTCTCGGGACAATCTCCTACAATGAGCAGTTCTTC. Translated: CSVLGTISYNEQFF.

The sample holds one count of this clone. The chain uses TRBV5-1 and TRBJ2-3; maybe TRBD2 (6 bases). Germline lookup yields CDR1 SGHRS and CDR2 YFSETQ. This CDR3 is 14 amino acids long. Trimming removed 6 bases at V and 4 bases at J, with 15 bases between. CDR3 bases: TGCGCCAGCACCCTAAGAGCGGGTGCAGATACGCAGTATTTT. It codes for CASTLRAGADTQYF.

The chain recombines TRBV5-6 with TRBJ1-3; D is uncertain. The CDR3 is 12 amino acids. CDR1 and CDR2 (germline): SGHDT, YYEEEE. Deletions cut 3 bases from V and 11 bases from J, with 12 bases between. DNA of the CDR3: TGTGCCAGCAGCTCCTCCCCGGGCGCCATATATTTT. It codes for CASSSSPGAIYF.